This T cell receptor (beta chain) was sequenced in a study of PD-1 blockade in classical Hodgkin lymphoma. The CDR3 extends over 13 amino acids. The germline V gene encodes CDR1 GTSNPN and CDR2 SVGIG (reference sequence). V was clipped by 3 bases and J by 2 bases, with 9 bases between them. Comments on this clone: The antigen remains unidentified.

The time point denotes: cycle 4 day 1 (C4D1), after about 6 weeks of nivolumab. All patients experienced relapse after autologous stem cell transplantation, and brentuximab vedotin exposure was variable. When best responses were assessed, they were complete response, partial response or progressive disease. The assay was immunoSEQ multiplex PCR, and TCRdb's table has in-frame clones only and misses some. The data show about 44,000 clones, 66% seen once. Study results and limitations: Those starting nivolumab under 1 year post-ASCT were excluded. A significant rise in TCR diversity was seen by C4D1 for CD4+ cells but not for CD8+ cells.

This chain uses TRBV30 with TRBJ2-3; D ambiguous. This clonotype was sampled from a human donor with classical Hodgkin lymphoma. Sequences were derived from peripheral blood mononuclear cells (PBMCs), sampled before the fourth cycle of nivolumab. For the CDR3, the DNA is TGTGCCTGGAGCCCCCGTTCCACAGATACGCAGTATTTT. Protein: CAWSPRSTDTQYF.